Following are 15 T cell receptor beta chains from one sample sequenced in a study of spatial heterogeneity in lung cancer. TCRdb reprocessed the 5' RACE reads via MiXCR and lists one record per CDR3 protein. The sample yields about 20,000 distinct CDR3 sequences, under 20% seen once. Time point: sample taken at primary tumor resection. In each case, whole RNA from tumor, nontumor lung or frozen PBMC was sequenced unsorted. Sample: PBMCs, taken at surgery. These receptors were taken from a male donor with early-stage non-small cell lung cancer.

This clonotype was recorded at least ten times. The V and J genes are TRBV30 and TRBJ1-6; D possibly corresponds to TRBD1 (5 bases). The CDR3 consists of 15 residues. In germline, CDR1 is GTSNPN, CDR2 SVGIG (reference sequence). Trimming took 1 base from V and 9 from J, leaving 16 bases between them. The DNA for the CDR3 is TGTGCCTGGAGTGCCCCAGGGTCTGAGGCTTCACCCCTCCACTTT. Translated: CAWSAPGSEASPLHF.

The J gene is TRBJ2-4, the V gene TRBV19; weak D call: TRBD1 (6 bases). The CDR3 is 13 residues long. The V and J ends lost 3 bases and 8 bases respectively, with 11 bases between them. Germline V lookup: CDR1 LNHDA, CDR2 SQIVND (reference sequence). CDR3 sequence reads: CASSIWAGDIQYF. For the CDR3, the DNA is TGTGCCAGTAGTATCTGGGCAGGGGACATTCAGTACTTC.

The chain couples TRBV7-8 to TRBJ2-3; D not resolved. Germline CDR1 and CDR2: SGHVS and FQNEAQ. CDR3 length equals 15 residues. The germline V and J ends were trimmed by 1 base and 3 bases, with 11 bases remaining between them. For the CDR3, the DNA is TGTGCCAGCAGCTTAGATTCCGGTCGGACAGATACGCAGTATTTT. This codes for CASSLDSGRTDTQYF.

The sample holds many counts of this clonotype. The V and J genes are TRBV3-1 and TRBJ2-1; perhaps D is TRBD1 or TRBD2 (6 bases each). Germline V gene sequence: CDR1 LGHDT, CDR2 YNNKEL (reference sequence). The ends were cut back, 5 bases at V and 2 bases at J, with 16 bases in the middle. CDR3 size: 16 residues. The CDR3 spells CASSDFGGGPYNEQFF. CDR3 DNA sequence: TGTGCCAGCAGCGATTTTGGAGGGGGTCCCTACAATGAGCAGTTCTTC.

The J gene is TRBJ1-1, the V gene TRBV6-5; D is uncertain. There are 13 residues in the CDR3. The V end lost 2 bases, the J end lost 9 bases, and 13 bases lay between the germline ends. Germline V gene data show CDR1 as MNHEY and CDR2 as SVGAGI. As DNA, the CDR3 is TGTGCCAGCAGTTACGGGAGAGGCTCCAAAGCTTTCTTT. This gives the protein CASSYGRGSKAFF.

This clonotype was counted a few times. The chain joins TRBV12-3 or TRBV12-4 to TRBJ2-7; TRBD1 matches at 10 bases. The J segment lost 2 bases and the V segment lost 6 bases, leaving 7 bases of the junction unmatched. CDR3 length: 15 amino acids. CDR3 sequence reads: CASSPTGTGAYEQYF. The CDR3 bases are TGTGCCAGCAGCCCTACCGGGACAGGGGCCTACGAGCAGTACTTC.

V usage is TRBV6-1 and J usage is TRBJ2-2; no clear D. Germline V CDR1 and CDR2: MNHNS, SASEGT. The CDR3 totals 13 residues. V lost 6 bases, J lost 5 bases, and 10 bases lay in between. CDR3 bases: TGTGCCAGCAGCGAAACTGTAACCGGGGAGCTGTTTTTT. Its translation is CASSETVTGELFF.

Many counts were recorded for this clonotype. The CDR3 region has the DNA TGTGCCAGCAGCTTAGCGACTTGGGATCAGGGAGCGATGAACACTGAAGCTTTCTTT. Protein: CASSLATWDQGAMNTEAFF. The V and J genes are TRBV7-2 and TRBJ1-1; weak D call: TRBD1 (5 bases). The CDR3 totals 19 residues. Germline assignment: CDR1 SGHTA and CDR2 FQGNSA. The V and J ends lost 0 bases and 0 bases respectively, with 20 bases between them. Supplemented by reference TRBV7-2 and TRBJ1-1, the full variable domain reads GAGVSQSPSNKVTEKGKDVELRCDPISGHTALYWYRQSLGQGLEFLIYFQGNSAPDKSGLPSDRFSAERTGGSVSTLTIQRTQQEDSAVYLCASSLATWDQGAMNTEAFFGQGTRLTVV.

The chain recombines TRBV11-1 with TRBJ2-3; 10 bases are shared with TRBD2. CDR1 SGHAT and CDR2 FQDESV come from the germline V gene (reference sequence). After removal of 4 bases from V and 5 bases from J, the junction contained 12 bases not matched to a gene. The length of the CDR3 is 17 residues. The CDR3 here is CASSSSLSGGAGDTQYF. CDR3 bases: TGTGCCAGCAGCTCCTCATTGAGCGGGGGGGCCGGAGATACGCAGTATTTT.

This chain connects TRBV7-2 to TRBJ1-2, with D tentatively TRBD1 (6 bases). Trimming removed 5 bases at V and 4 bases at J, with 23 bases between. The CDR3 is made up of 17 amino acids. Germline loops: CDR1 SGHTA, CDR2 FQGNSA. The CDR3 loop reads CASSKDRGIVEPYGYTF. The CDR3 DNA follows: TGTGCCAGCAGCAAGGACAGAGGAATTGTGGAACCCTATGGCTACACCTTC.

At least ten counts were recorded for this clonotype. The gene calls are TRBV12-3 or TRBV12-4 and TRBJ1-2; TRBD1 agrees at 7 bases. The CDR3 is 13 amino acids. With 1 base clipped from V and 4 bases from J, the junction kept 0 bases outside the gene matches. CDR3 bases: TGTGCCAGCAGTTTAGAGGGGGCCTATGGCTACACCTTC. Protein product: CASSLEGAYGYTF.

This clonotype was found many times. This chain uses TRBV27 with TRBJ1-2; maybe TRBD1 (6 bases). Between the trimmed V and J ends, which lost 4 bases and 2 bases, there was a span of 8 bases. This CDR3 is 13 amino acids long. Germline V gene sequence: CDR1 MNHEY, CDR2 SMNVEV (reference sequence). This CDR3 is CASSYDRNYGYTF. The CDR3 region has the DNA TGTGCCAGCAGTTACGACAGGAACTATGGCTACACCTTC.

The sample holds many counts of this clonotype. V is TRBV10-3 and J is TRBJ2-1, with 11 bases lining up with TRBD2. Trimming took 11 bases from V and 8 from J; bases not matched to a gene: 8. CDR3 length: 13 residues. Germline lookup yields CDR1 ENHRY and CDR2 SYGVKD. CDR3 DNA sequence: TGTGCCGCCGGGACTAGCGGATGGGATGAGCAGTTCTTC. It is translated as CAAGTSGWDEQFF.

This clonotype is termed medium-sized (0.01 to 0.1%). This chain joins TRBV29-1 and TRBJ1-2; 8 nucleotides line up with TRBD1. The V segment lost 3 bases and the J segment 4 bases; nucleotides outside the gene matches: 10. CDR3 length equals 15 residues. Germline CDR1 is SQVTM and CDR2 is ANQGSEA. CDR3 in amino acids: CSVDTDRAFGYGYTF. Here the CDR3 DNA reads TGCAGCGTTGACACGGACAGGGCCTTTGGCTATGGCTACACCTTC.

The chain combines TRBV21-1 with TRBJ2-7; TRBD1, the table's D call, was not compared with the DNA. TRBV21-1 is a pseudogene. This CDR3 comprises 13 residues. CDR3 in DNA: TGTGCCAGCCTGGACAGGGGGAGCGACGAGCAGTACTTC. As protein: CASLDRGSDEQYF.